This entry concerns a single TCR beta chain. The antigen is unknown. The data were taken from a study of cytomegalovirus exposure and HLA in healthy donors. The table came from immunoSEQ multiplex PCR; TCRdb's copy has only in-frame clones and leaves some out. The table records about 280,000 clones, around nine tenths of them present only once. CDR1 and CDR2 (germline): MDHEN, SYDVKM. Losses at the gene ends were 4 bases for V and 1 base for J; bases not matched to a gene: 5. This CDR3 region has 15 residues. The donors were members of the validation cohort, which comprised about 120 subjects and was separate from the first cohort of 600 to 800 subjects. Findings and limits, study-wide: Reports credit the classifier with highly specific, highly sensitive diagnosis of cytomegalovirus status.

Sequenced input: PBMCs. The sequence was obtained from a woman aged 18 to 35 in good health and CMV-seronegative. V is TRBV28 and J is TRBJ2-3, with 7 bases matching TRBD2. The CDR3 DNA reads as TGTGCCAGCAGTTCTAGCGGATACCGCACAGATACGCAGTATTTT. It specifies CASSSSGYRTDTQYF. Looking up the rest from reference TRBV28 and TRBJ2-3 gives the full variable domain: DVKVTQSSRYLVKRTGEKVFLECVQDMDHENMFWYRQDPGLGLRLIYFSYDVKMKEKGDIPEGYSVSREKKERFSLILESASTNQTSMYLCASSSSGYRTDTQYFGPGTRLTVL.